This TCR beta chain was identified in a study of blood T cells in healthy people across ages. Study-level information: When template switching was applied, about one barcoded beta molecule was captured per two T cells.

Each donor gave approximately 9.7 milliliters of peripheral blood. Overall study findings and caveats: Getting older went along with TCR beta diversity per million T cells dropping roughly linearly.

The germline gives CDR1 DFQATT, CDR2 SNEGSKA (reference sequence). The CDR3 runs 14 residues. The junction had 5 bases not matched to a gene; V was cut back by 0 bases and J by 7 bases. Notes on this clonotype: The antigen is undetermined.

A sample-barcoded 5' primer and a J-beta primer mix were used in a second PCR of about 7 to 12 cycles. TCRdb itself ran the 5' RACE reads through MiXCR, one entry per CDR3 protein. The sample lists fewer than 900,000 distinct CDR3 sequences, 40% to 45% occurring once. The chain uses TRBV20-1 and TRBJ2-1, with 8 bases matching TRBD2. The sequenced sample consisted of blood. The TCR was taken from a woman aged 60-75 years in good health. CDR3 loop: CSARDVLAANEQFF. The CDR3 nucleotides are TGCAGTGCTAGAGATGTACTAGCGGCTAATGAGCAGTTCTTC.